This T cell receptor (beta chain) was recovered during a study of T cells in Graves' hyperthyroidism and ophthalmopathy. CDR3 length: 15 amino acids. CDR1 is WNHNN and CDR2 is SYGVQD in the germline V gene (reference sequence). V dropped 0 bases and J dropped 5 bases, with 10 bases sitting between them. Whole-study findings and limits: Also found in blood were most expanded thyroid clonotypes above 0.001.

The CDR3 regions of TCR beta were amplified from RNA transcripts. The HTBI primer set was used in a first-round RT-PCR of the TCR CDR3. TCRdb re-called the multiplex PCR reads through MiXCR, storing one row per CDR3 protein. The data show 500,000 to 600,000 distinct CDR3 sequences, 46% seen once. This clonotype has at least ten counts. The antigen remains unidentified. The rearrangement joins TRBV10-1 to TRBJ2-2; possible D gene TRBD2, 6 bases. What was sequenced was peripheral blood or thyroid tissue (not recorded which). The sequence was obtained from an adult woman with Graves' disease, either hyperthyroidism or ophthalmopathy (not recorded which). The CDR3 spells CASSESWGRTGELFF. Written as DNA, the CDR3 is TGCGCCAGCAGTGAGTCTTGGGGGAGGACCGGGGAGCTGTTTTTT.